This TCR beta chain derives from a study of shared T cell receptors in the human thymus. The table came from immunoSEQ multiplex PCR; TCRdb's copy has only in-frame clones and leaves some out. Of tens of thousands of clones in the sample, nearly 95% were seen once. V was clipped by 6 bases and J by 1 base, with 10 bases between them. Germline loops: CDR1 SGHTS, CDR2 YDEGEE. The CDR3 is 14 amino acids. Sequencing was carried out using thymocytes. The V and J genes are TRBV5-8 and TRBJ1-4; weak D call: TRBD1 (5 bases). The source is a human donor. CDR3 DNA: TGTGCCAGCATTTGTCAGGGAACTAATGAAAAACTGTTTTTT. Its translation is CASICQGTNEKLFF.